Listed below are T cell receptor beta chains from one sample, sequenced in a study of early T cells in non-severe SARS-CoV-2 infection. TCRdb passed the 5' RACE reads through MiXCR, listing each CDR3 protein once. The sample lists over 30,000 distinct CDR3 sequences; around 4.1% were seen once. Sequences were obtained from whole blood. Every receptor here comes from an adult who was a healthcare worker with PCR-confirmed SARS-CoV-2 infection or an uninfected control (not recorded which). The CDR3 runs from the conserved cysteine through the conserved F or W. D genes are given only for firm matches. The size entry is marked missing in some rows and otherwise reads once, few, many or a size class.

J gene: TRBJ2-7; D gene: NA; V gene: TRBV28; clone size: many; CDR3 DNA: TGTGCCAGCAGCCGACCCTCTCTGGCCTACGAGCAGTACTTC; CDR3 protein: CASSRPSLAYEQYF
J gene: TRBJ2-5; D gene: NA; V gene: TRBV20-1; clone size: many; CDR3 DNA: TGCAGTGCTAGAAGGGCAGGGCGGACAGAGACCCAGTACTTC; CDR3 protein: CSARRAGRTETQYF
J gene: TRBJ2-1; D gene: NA; V gene: TRBV28; clone size: many; CDR3 DNA: TGTGCCAGCAGTCTCGGGGGGCAGACCTACAATGAGCAGTTCTTC; CDR3 protein: CASSLGGQTYNEQFF
J gene: TRBJ2-7; D gene: NA; V gene: TRBV18; clone size: few; CDR3 DNA: TGTGCCAGCTCACCACCGGGCAGGCCATACGAGCAGTACTTC; CDR3 protein: CASSPPGRPYEQYF
J gene: TRBJ2-1; D gene: NA; V gene: TRBV7-6; clone size: few; CDR3 DNA: TGTGCCAGCAGCCTCGGACACGATTACAATGAGCAGTTCTTC; CDR3 protein: CASSLGHDYNEQFF
J gene: TRBJ1-3; D gene: NA; V gene: TRBV7-3; clone size: many; CDR3 DNA: TGTGCCAGCAGCTTCCAGGGAAGCGGAAACACCATATATTTT; CDR3 protein: CASSFQGSGNTIYF
J gene: TRBJ2-1; D gene: TRBD2; V gene: TRBV7-9; clone size: few; CDR3 DNA: TGTGCCAGCAGCTCCCCCAGACTAGCGTTATACAATGAGCAGTTCTTC; CDR3 protein: CASSSPRLALYNEQFF
J gene: TRBJ2-2; D gene: NA; V gene: TRBV11-2; clone size: NA; CDR3 DNA: TGTGCCAGCAGCTTAATTCACGGGGAGCTGTTTTTT; CDR3 protein: CASSLIHGELFF
J gene: TRBJ1-2; D gene: NA; V gene: TRBV7-3; clone size: many; CDR3 DNA: TGTGCCAGCAGCTTAACACAGGGCAATGGCTACACCTTC; CDR3 protein: CASSLTQGNGYTF
J gene: TRBJ2-3; D gene: TRBD2; V gene: TRBV7-3; clone size: NA; CDR3 DNA: TGTGCCAGCAGCTTAACAGCGCTAGCGGGGATCACAGATACGCAGTATTTT; CDR3 protein: CASSLTALAGITDTQYF
J gene: TRBJ2-7; D gene: NA; V gene: TRBV5-1; clone size: many; CDR3 DNA: TGCGCCAGCAGCTTGGCCAGCTCCTACGAGCAGTACTTC; CDR3 protein: CASSLASSYEQYF
J gene: TRBJ1-5; D gene: NA; V gene: TRBV19; clone size: many; CDR3 DNA: TGTGCCAGTAGCAGAAGGGGGATTGGTCTCAGCAATCAGCCCCAGCATTTT; CDR3 protein: CASSRRGIGLSNQPQHF
J gene: TRBJ2-1; D gene: TRBD2; V gene: TRBV12-3/TRBV12-4; clone size: many; CDR3 DNA: TGTGCCAGCAGCTATGCGGGAGGGTCGGATGAGCAGTTCTTC; CDR3 protein: CASSYAGGSDEQFF
J gene: TRBJ2-1; D gene: TRBD2; V gene: TRBV5-1; clone size: many; CDR3 DNA: TGCGCCAGCAGCCTTGTCCCGCCGGGACTAGCGGGAGGCTACAATGAGCAGTTCTTC; CDR3 protein: CASSLVPPGLAGGYNEQFF
J gene: TRBJ2-1; D gene: NA; V gene: TRBV5-1; clone size: many; CDR3 DNA: TGCGCCAGCAGCGGCCGGACATCTCAGGGGGGTTACAATGAGCAGTTCTTC; CDR3 protein: CASSGRTSQGGYNEQFF
J gene: TRBJ2-1; D gene: TRBD2; V gene: TRBV3-1; clone size: many; CDR3 DNA: TGTGCCAGCAGCCAAGCTAGTACTAGCGGGAGTAATGAGCAGTTCTTC; CDR3 protein: CASSQASTSGSNEQFF
J gene: TRBJ2-2; D gene: NA; V gene: TRBV19; clone size: many; CDR3 DNA: TGTGCCAGTAGGACTACATTACCCTGGGGGGGCGTACCCACCGGGGAGCTGTTTTTT; CDR3 protein: CASRTTLPWGGVPTGELFF
J gene: TRBJ2-1; D gene: TRBD1; V gene: TRBV7-3; clone size: NA; CDR3 DNA: TGTGCCAGCAGCTCCACAGGGGAAAGGAACAATGAGCAGTTCTTC; CDR3 protein: CASSSTGERNNEQFF
J gene: TRBJ1-2; D gene: NA; V gene: TRBV6-5; clone size: many; CDR3 DNA: TGTGCCAGCAGTTACGAGCAGGGTCGATATGGCTACACCTTC; CDR3 protein: CASSYEQGRYGYTF
J gene: TRBJ1-4; D gene: TRBD1; V gene: TRBV6-4; clone size: many; CDR3 DNA: TGTGCCAGCAGTCCTACCGGACAGGGGTCTGAAAAACTGTTTTTT; CDR3 protein: CASSPTGQGSEKLFF
J gene: TRBJ2-3; D gene: NA; V gene: TRBV4-2; clone size: many; CDR3 DNA: TGTGCCAGCAGCCAAGAAGGGGGGGGTACGCAGTATTTT; CDR3 protein: CASSQEGGGTQYF
J gene: TRBJ2-1; D gene: TRBD2; V gene: TRBV11-3; clone size: many; CDR3 DNA: TGTGCCAGCAGCTTAGACAGGGGGACTAGCGGGAGGGTAGCTGCCTACAATGAGCAGTTCTTC; CDR3 protein: CASSLDRGTSGRVAAYNEQFF
J gene: TRBJ2-3; D gene: NA; V gene: TRBV28; clone size: many; CDR3 DNA: TGTGCCAGCAGGGGCGCAGGGGGGGTAGCAGAAGATACGCAGTATTTT; CDR3 protein: CASRGAGGVAEDTQYF
J gene: TRBJ2-7; D gene: NA; V gene: TRBV20-1; clone size: many; CDR3 DNA: TGCAGTGCTAGAGATGCCAGCTCTCCCTACGAGCAGTACTTC; CDR3 protein: CSARDASSPYEQYF
J gene: TRBJ2-2; D gene: NA; V gene: TRBV4-3; clone size: many; CDR3 DNA: TGCGCCAGCAGCCGCGCGAGGTCTCACACCGGGGAGCTGTTTTTT; CDR3 protein: CASSRARSHTGELFF
J gene: TRBJ2-3; D gene: NA; V gene: TRBV10-3; clone size: many; CDR3 DNA: TGTGCCTCACAGGTTTCAGATACGCAGTATTTT; CDR3 protein: CASQVSDTQYF
J gene: TRBJ2-7; D gene: TRBD1; V gene: TRBV18; clone size: many; CDR3 DNA: TGTGCCAGCTCACCCGACAGGGAAGGTAGCGAGCAGTACTTC; CDR3 protein: CASSPDREGSEQYF
J gene: TRBJ1-6; D gene: NA; V gene: TRBV29-1; clone size: many; CDR3 DNA: TGCAGCGTTGGGGGGAATAATTCACCCCTCCACTTT; CDR3 protein: CSVGGNNSPLHF
J gene: TRBJ2-3; D gene: NA; V gene: TRBV12-3/TRBV12-4; clone size: NA; CDR3 DNA: TGTGCCAGCAGTTCCCGGGGGCCCTCCACAGATACGCAGTATTTT; CDR3 protein: CASSSRGPSTDTQYF
J gene: TRBJ2-2; D gene: NA; V gene: TRBV6-6; clone size: few; CDR3 DNA: TGTGCCAGCAGTTACTCGAACCGCCCATCACCCGGGGAGCTGTTTTTT; CDR3 protein: CASSYSNRPSPGELFF
J gene: TRBJ2-7; D gene: TRBD1; V gene: TRBV10-3; clone size: many; CDR3 DNA: TGTGCCATCAGCGGACAGGGGAGGGAGCAGTACTTC; CDR3 protein: CAISGQGREQYF
J gene: TRBJ2-2; D gene: NA; V gene: TRBV4-2; clone size: many; CDR3 DNA: TGTGCCAGCAGCGGGAGAGGCACCGGGGAGCTGTTTTTT; CDR3 protein: CASSGRGTGELFF
J gene: TRBJ2-2; D gene: TRBD1; V gene: TRBV23-1; clone size: many; CDR3 DNA: TGCGCCAGCTCTGACAGGGGAAGGGACACCGGGGAGCTGTTTTTT; CDR3 protein: CASSDRGRDTGELFF
J gene: TRBJ1-1; D gene: NA; V gene: TRBV29-1; clone size: many; CDR3 DNA: TGCAGCGTTGGGGACATGAACACTGAAGCTTTCTTT; CDR3 protein: CSVGDMNTEAFF
J gene: TRBJ1-1; D gene: NA; V gene: TRBV4-3; clone size: many; CDR3 DNA: TGCGCCAGCAGCCAAGAACAGGCATACACTGAAGCTTTCTTT; CDR3 protein: CASSQEQAYTEAFF
J gene: TRBJ2-3; D gene: TRBD2; V gene: TRBV29-1; clone size: many; CDR3 DNA: TGCAGCGTTCCGCTAGCGGGGGATTATGATACGCAGTATTTT; CDR3 protein: CSVPLAGDYDTQYF
J gene: TRBJ2-6; D gene: NA; V gene: TRBV12-3/TRBV12-4; clone size: many; CDR3 DNA: TGTGCCAGCATTGTTGACTCTGGGGCCAACGTCCTGACTTTC; CDR3 protein: CASIVDSGANVLTF
J gene: TRBJ2-7; D gene: NA; V gene: TRBV20-1; clone size: many; CDR3 DNA: TGCAGTGCAACAGGGTTCTCCTACGAGCAGTACTTC; CDR3 protein: CSATGFSYEQYF
J gene: TRBJ2-7; D gene: NA; V gene: TRBV20-1; clone size: many; CDR3 DNA: TGCAGTGCTAGAGATTCTCGGTTCTACGAGCAGTACTTC; CDR3 protein: CSARDSRFYEQYF
J gene: TRBJ1-5; D gene: TRBD1; V gene: TRBV6-2/TRBV6-3; clone size: many; CDR3 DNA: TGTGCCACCTGGCCTACAGGGGAGGAAGGTCAGCCCCAGCATTTT; CDR3 protein: CATWPTGEEGQPQHF
J gene: TRBJ1-1; D gene: NA; V gene: TRBV12-3/TRBV12-4; clone size: many; CDR3 DNA: TGTGCCAGCAGCCCGCAAAGACGCACTGAAGCTTTCTTT; CDR3 protein: CASSPQRRTEAFF
J gene: TRBJ1-4; D gene: TRBD1; V gene: TRBV28; clone size: many; CDR3 DNA: TGTGCCAGCAGTTCCCCGACAGGGTCCGAAAAACTGTTTTTT; CDR3 protein: CASSSPTGSEKLFF
J gene: TRBJ1-2; D gene: NA; V gene: TRBV6-2/TRBV6-3; clone size: few; CDR3 DNA: TGTGCCAGCAGTTACCCGGGGCAGGGCTATGGCTACACCTTC; CDR3 protein: CASSYPGQGYGYTF
J gene: TRBJ2-7; D gene: TRBD2; V gene: TRBV5-1; clone size: many; CDR3 DNA: TGCGCCAGCAGCCTCAGAACTAGCGGGTTCTCCTACGAGCAGTACTTC; CDR3 protein: CASSLRTSGFSYEQYF
J gene: TRBJ1-5; D gene: TRBD1; V gene: TRBV30; clone size: many; CDR3 DNA: TGTGCCTGGACAGGGGGGGACAATCAGCCCCAGCATTTT; CDR3 protein: CAWTGGDNQPQHF
J gene: TRBJ2-2; D gene: NA; V gene: TRBV28; clone size: many; CDR3 DNA: TGTGCCAGCAGTCCCCCGGCAGCCCACACCGGGGAGCTGTTTTTT; CDR3 protein: CASSPPAAHTGELFF
J gene: TRBJ1-2; D gene: TRBD1; V gene: TRBV29-1; clone size: many; CDR3 DNA: TGCAGCGTTGACCCGACAGGGGGCTTCGATGGCTACACCTTC; CDR3 protein: CSVDPTGGFDGYTF
J gene: TRBJ2-3; D gene: TRBD2; V gene: TRBV20-1; clone size: many; CDR3 DNA: TGCAGTGCCAGACAGACTAGCGGGAGTGGAGCAGATACGCAGTATTTT; CDR3 protein: CSARQTSGSGADTQYF